This T cell receptor beta chain stems from a study of beta chain features in type 1 diabetes. Findings and caveats of the study: Across all four CD4+ subsets, people with type 1 diabetes showed modestly shorter TCRB CDR3s. In cDNA sequencing, cells with high TCR expression could be over-represented.

CDR3 size: 18 residues. CDR1 and CDR2 (germline): MNHEY, SMNVEV (reference sequence). Trimming removed 3 bases at V and 1 base at J, with 16 bases between. The whole isolated RNA underwent reverse transcription, so sequencing captured expressed TCRB transcripts. The assay was immunoSEQ multiplex PCR, and TCRdb's table has in-frame clones only and misses some. The sample holds 640,000 or so clones, about 14% seen once. Remarks on this clone: Its antigen is undetermined.

V gene TRBV27 combines with J gene TRBJ1-6, with no clear D. Sequencing used naive CD4+ T cells from blood. This receptor was identified in a man between 18 and 29 years old with type 1 diabetes. The CDR3 DNA reads as TGTGCCAGCAGTTTGTTTGTAAGGGTGGGGTCCTATAATTCACCCCTCCACTTT. This translates into CASSLFVRVGSYNSPLHF.